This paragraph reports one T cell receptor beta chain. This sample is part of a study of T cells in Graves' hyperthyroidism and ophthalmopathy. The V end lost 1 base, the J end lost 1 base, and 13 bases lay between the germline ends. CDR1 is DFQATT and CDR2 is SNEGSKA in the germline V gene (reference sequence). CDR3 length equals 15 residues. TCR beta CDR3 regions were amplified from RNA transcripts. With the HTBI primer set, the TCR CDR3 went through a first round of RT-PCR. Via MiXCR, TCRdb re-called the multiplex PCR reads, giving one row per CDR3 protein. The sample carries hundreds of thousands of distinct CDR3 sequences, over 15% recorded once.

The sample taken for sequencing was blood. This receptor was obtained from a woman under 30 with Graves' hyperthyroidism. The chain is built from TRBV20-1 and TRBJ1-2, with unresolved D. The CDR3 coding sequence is TGCAGTGCTAGAGGTCTTAAAGTTATTAACTATGGCTACACCTTC. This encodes CSARGLKVINYGYTF.